The 7 T cell receptor beta chains in this list originate from one sample, sequenced in a study of metastatic and nonmetastatic thyroid tumors. Patients had received no treatment of any kind before thyroid surgery. Using MiXCR, TCRdb reanalyzed the PCR reads. This sample has tens of thousands of clones; about half occur once, and the top ten carry approximately 25%. The sequencing sample was made of tumor tissue. These receptors were collected from a male donor with papillary thyroid cancer or a benign thyroid nodule (not recorded which). Some clones in this sample may be carry-over from other donors' samples.

This clone was detected only a few times. The V and J genes are TRBV7-3 and TRBJ2-1; D might be TRBD2 (6 bases). Germline V gene data show CDR1 as SGHTA and CDR2 as FQGTGA. The CDR3 loop spans 19 amino acids. The V end was cut by 1 base, the J end by 1 base, with 20 bases between. DNA of the CDR3: TGTGCCAGCAGCTTAAGGGCGGAGTTCGGCGGGAAGTCCTACAATGAGCAGTTCTTC. Translated, it gives CASSLRAEFGGKSYNEQFF.

By sample share, this clone is medium-sized. The chain is built from TRBV2 and TRBJ2-1, with 7 bases fitting TRBD2. The CDR3 is made up of 14 amino acids. CDR1 and CDR2 (germline): SNHLY, FYNNEI. The junction had 7 bases not matched to a gene; V was cut back by 7 bases and J by 4 bases. The CDR3 is CASKIGLDYNEQFF. The CDR3 DNA reads as TGTGCCAGCAAGATCGGACTAGATTACAATGAGCAGTTCTTC.

V gene TRBV19 combines with J gene TRBJ1-1; the match to TRBD1 covers 10 bases. This CDR3 has 17 amino acids. Trimming at V came to 7 bases and at J to 1 base, leaving 12 bases not matched to a gene. Germline CDR1 is LNHDA and CDR2 is SQIVND (reference sequence). Here the CDR3 DNA reads TGTGCCAGTATTCAGGGTGCGACAGGGGGCTCGAACACTGAAGCTTTCTTT. Translated, it gives CASIQGATGGSNTEAFF. Variable domain in full (rest from reference TRBV19 and TRBJ1-1): DGGITQSPKYLFRKEGQNVTLSCEQNLNHDAMYWYRQDPGQGLRLIYYSQIVNDFQKGDIAEGYSVSREKKESFPLTVTSAQKNPTAFYLCASIQGATGGSNTEAFFGQGTRLTVV.

This clone was found a few times. This chain uses TRBV11-2 with TRBJ1-1; D remains ambiguous. V was pared by 3 bases and J by 0 bases, with 8 bases between. This CDR3 comprises 14 residues. Germline V CDR1 and CDR2: SGHAT, FQNNGV. The CDR3 loop is CASSFGGMNTEAFF. CDR3 coding DNA: TGTGCCAGCAGCTTCGGAGGTATGAACACTGAAGCTTTCTTT.

The rearrangement uses TRBV7-8 and TRBJ1-4; tentative D call: TRBD1 (5 bases). Trimming left V 1 base short and J 8 bases short, with 11 bases between. CDR3 length equals 14 residues. Germline values: CDR1 SGHVS, CDR2 FQNEAQ. CDR3 region: CASSLVPGHEKLFF. CDR3 DNA: TGTGCCAGCAGCTTAGTCCCGGGGCACGAAAAACTGTTTTTT.

Comment on this clone: A single base separates this from a much larger clone, so it may be a read error. The chain links TRBV4-3 to TRBJ2-7; 11 bases agree with TRBD2. Looked up from germline, CDR1 is LGHNA and CDR2 is YSLEER. This CDR3 region has 15 residues. The CDR3 region is CASSQASGRSYERYF. DNA for the CDR3: TGCGCCAGCAGCCAAGCTAGCGGGAGGTCCTACGAGCGGTACTTC.

The chain has TRBV18 and TRBJ1-3; D is undetermined. V was cut by 3 bases and J by 6 bases, with 12 bases left in between. This CDR3 contains 14 residues. Germline CDR1 is KGHSH and CDR2 is LQKENI. CDR3 sequence: CASSPTLAENTIYF. The DNA of the CDR3 is TGTGCCAGCTCACCTACACTGGCCGAAAACACCATATATTTT.